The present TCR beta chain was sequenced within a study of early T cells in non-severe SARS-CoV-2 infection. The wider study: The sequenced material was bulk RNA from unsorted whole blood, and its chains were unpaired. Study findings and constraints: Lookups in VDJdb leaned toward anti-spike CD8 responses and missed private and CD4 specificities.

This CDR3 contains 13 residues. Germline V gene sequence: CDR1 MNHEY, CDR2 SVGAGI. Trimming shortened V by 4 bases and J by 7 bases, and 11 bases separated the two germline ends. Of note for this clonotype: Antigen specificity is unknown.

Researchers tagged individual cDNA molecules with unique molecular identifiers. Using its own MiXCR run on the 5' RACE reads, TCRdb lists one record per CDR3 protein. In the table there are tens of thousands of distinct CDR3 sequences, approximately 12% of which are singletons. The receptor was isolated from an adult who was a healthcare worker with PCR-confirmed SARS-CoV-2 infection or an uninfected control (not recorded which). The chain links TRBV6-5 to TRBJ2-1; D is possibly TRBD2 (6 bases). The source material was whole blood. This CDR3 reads CASSFGGANEQFF. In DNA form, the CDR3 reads TGTGCCAGCAGTTTTGGAGGGGCTAATGAGCAGTTCTTC.